This T cell receptor beta chain emerged from a study of blood T cell repertoires in COVID-19. For the study at large: The United States, Italy and Spain provided the acute and convalescent COVID-19 samples. T cells, B-cell-depleted T cells, or PBMCs supplied cDNA or gDNA.

Those enrolled, adults aged about 18 to 89 years, came from 20 to 25 US areas. In the authors' workflow: Reference gene primer amplification gave nucleated cell count estimates. Assay used: immunoSEQ multiplex PCR; TCRdb lists only in-frame clones, some missing. V and J calls and clone size are as listed in that table; D and trimming were resolved from the DNA. The sample has 160,000 or so clones, 65% to 85% seen once. The CDR3 totals 18 residues. The V segment lost 3 bases and the J segment 0 bases; nucleotides outside the gene matches: 9. Germline CDR1 is ENHRY and CDR2 is SYGVKD. The rearrangement joins TRBV10-3 to TRBJ1-3; 9 bases agree with TRBD1. Source material: PBMCs or T cells enriched from blood (not recorded which). The source is a woman aged 40 to 55 with acute COVID-19. The DNA for the CDR3 is TGTGCCATCAGTGACCCGGGACAGGGAACTCTCTCTGGAAACACCATATATTTT. Protein sequence: CAISDPGQGTLSGNTIYF.